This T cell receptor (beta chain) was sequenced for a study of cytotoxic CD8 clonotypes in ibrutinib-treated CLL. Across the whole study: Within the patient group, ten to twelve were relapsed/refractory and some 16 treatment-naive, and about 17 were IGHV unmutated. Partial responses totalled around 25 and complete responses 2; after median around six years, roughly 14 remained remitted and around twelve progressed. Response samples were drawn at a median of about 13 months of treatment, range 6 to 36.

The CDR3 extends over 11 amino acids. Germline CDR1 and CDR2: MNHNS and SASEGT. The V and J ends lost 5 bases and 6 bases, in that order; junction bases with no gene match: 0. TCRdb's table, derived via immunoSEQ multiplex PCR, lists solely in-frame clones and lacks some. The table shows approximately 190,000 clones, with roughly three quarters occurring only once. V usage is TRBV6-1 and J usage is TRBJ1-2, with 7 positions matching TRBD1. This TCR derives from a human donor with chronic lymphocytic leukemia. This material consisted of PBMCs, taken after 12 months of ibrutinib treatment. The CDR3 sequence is CASSTGDGYTF. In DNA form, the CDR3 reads TGTGCCAGCAGTACAGGGGATGGCTACACCTTC.